Below are 9 T cell receptor beta chains sequenced from a single sample in a study of T cells in Graves' hyperthyroidism and ophthalmopathy. The investigators amplified TCR beta CDR3 regions from RNA transcripts. The HTBI primer set drove a first-round RT-PCR of the TCR CDR3. Each CDR3 protein is one row after TCRdb ran MiXCR on the multiplex PCR reads. Among around 350,000 distinct CDR3 sequences, roughly 15% were seen once, and the ten largest hold under 25%. Sequencing was done on a sample of blood. Every receptor here comes from an older woman with Graves' ophthalmopathy.

With regard to this clonotype: A much larger clone differs from this one at a single base, so this may be a read error. The CDR3 spells CASSYWQGSFEASF. The CDR3 bases are TGTGCCAGCAGTTACTGGCAGGGGAGCTTCGAAGCTTCCTTT. The gene calls are TRBV6-5 and TRBJ1-1; D possibly corresponds to TRBD1 (6 bases). The germline CDR1 and CDR2 sequences are MNHEY and SVGAGI. The CDR3 spans 14 residues.

The sample holds a few counts of this clonotype. The rearrangement uses TRBV7-3 and TRBJ2-5; D gene unclear. With 4 bases removed from V and 5 bases from J, the gap between germline ends came to 14 bases. Germline CDR1 and CDR2: SGHTA and FQGTGA. This CDR3 is built from 14 residues. The DNA for the CDR3 is TGTGCCAGCAGCTCCGGTCCTACGGTTGAGACCCAGTACTTC. Its translation is CASSSGPTVETQYF.

This clonotype was found many times. The V and J genes are TRBV24-1 and TRBJ2-1; 10 bases match TRBD1. V shed 3 bases, J shed 4 bases, and the junction held 5 bases outside the gene matches. Germline assignment: CDR1 KGHDR and CDR2 SFDVKD. This CDR3 comprises 16 residues. The CDR3: CATSDPTGGLYNEQFF. The CDR3 DNA follows: TGTGCCACCAGTGATCCGACAGGGGGCCTTTACAATGAGCAGTTCTTC.

This clonotype was counted only a few times. The chain recombines TRBV2 with TRBJ1-1, with 9 bases that match TRBD1. The germline gives CDR1 SNHLY, CDR2 FYNNEI. This CDR3 spans 13 amino acids. V lost 7 bases, J lost 8 bases, and 8 bases stayed unmatched. CDR3 protein: CASKKGQGGEAFF. The CDR3 nucleotides are TGTGCCAGCAAAAAGGGACAGGGAGGAGAAGCTTTCTTT. The whole variable domain, filled in from reference TRBV2 and TRBJ1-1, reads EPEVTQTPSHQVTQMGQEVILRCVPISNHLYFYWYRQILGQKVEFLVSFYNNEISEKSEIFDDQFSVERPDGSNFTLKIRSTKLEDSAMYFCASKKGQGGEAFFGQGTRLTVV.

A note on this clonotype: One base away lies a much larger clone, so this may be a sequencing read error. The chain combines TRBV4-1 with TRBJ2-2, with 9 bases fitting TRBD1. Germline loops: CDR1 MGHRA, CDR2 YSYEKL. The V segment lost 4 bases and the J segment 9 bases; nucleotides outside the gene matches: 6. The CDR3 runs to 14 residues. In DNA form, the CDR3 reads TGCGCCAGCAGCCCACAGGGGGCGCCCAGGGAGCTGTTTTTT. As protein: CASSPQGAPRELFF.

The sample holds many counts of this clonotype. The V and J genes are TRBV7-2 and TRBJ2-4, with 7 bases fitting TRBD2. Germline V gives CDR1 SGHTA, CDR2 FQGNSA. The junction had 7 bases not matched to a gene; V was cut back by 2 bases and J by 0 bases. There are 17 residues in the CDR3. The CDR3 region is CASSLMSGNIAKNIQYF. In DNA, the CDR3 is TGTGCCAGCAGCTTAATGAGCGGGAATATAGCCAAAAACATTCAGTACTTC.

In the case of this clonotype: This may come from a read error, since a much larger clone is one base off. The J gene is TRBJ2-3, the V gene TRBV7-9; TRBD2 matches at 9 bases. Germline V gene data show CDR1 as SEHNR and CDR2 as FQNEAQ (reference sequence). This CDR3 is 15 amino acids long. The CDR3 sequence: CASSELAGAPDMQYF. The DNA for the CDR3 is TGTGCCAGCAGCGAACTAGCGGGTGCCCCCGATATGCAGTATTTT. Complete variable domain (other parts from reference TRBV7-9 and TRBJ2-3): DTGVSQNPRHKITKRGQNVTFRCDPISEHNRLYWYRQTLGQGPEFLTYFQNEAQLEKSRLLSDRFSAERPKGSFSTLEIQRTEQGDSAMYLCASSELAGAPDMQYFGPGTRLTVL.

The chain has TRBV20-1 and TRBJ2-5, with 12 bases that match TRBD2. Trimming removed 1 base from V and 5 bases from J; junction bases left unmatched: 14. CDR1 and CDR2 from the germline V gene are DFQATT and SNEGSKA (reference sequence). The CDR3 consists of 18 residues. CDR3 sequence: CSARARAGLAGGGETQYF. The CDR3 DNA reads TGCAGTGCTAGAGCACGCGCGGGTCTAGCGGGAGGGGGTGAGACCCAGTACTTC.

V usage is TRBV7-2 and J usage is TRBJ2-1, with TRBD2 matching over 9 bases. The CDR3 extends over 12 amino acids. The V gene end was trimmed by 5 bases and the J gene end by 10 bases; junction bases not matched to a gene: 3. Germline CDR1 reads SGHTA; CDR2 reads FQGNSA. In nucleotides, the CDR3 is TGTGCCAGCAGCAACCTAGCGGGAGAGCAGTTCTTC. It codes for CASSNLAGEQFF.